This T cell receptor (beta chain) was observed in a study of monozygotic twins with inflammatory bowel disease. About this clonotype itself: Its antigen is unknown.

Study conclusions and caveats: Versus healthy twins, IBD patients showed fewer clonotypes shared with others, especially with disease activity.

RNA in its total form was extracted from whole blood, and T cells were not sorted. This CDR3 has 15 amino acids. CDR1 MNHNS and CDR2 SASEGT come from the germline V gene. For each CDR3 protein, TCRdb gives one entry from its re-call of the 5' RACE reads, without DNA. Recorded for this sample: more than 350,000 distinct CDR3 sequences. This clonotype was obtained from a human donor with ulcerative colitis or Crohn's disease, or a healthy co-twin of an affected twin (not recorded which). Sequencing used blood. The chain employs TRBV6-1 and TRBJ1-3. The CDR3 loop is CASKNSGWSGNTIYF.